This T cell receptor (beta chain) was identified in a study of blood T cell repertoires in COVID-19. Participants spanned ages roughly 18 to 95 years and resided in around 25 US areas. Only in-frame clones appear in the TCRdb table, and some are missing; sequencing was by immunoSEQ multiplex PCR. In the table there are 300,000 to 450,000 clones, over 75% of which are singletons. Germline V lookup: CDR1 SGHTA, CDR2 FQGTGA. This CDR3 spans 16 amino acids. The V end lost 2 bases, the J end lost 5 bases, and 19 bases lay between the germline ends. V and J are TRBV7-3 and TRBJ2-7, with D maybe TRBD2 (6 bases). The TCR originated in a man aged 25 to 40 who had recovered from COVID-19. The specimen was PBMCs or T cells enriched from blood (not recorded which). The CDR3, as DNA: TGTGCCAGCAGCTTAGGATTCGGGACTTCCATAAACGAGCAGTACTTC. Translation gives CASSLGFGTSINEQYF.